The 23 T cell receptor beta chains presented below share a single source sample, sequenced in a study of technical replicates of blood from a few donors. Sequencing used immunoSEQ multiplex PCR; TCRdb keeps in-frame clones, though not all of them. The sample lists roughly 93,000 clones, 95% seen once, with about 0.26% in the top ten. Specimen: T cells isolated from PBMCs. The receptors come from a human donor in good health.

The chain joins TRBV29-1 to TRBJ2-7; 7 bases are shared with TRBD1. The CDR3 extends over 13 amino acids. Unmatched junction bases numbered 12, after V lost 7 bases and J lost 6 bases. Germline-derived CDR1 and CDR2 are SQVTM and ANQGSEA. CDR3 in DNA: TGCAGCGCTGTATATATGGGACAGCCCGAGCAGTACTTC. This sequence encodes CSAVYMGQPEQYF.

The J gene is TRBJ1-4, the V gene TRBV5-6, with D perhaps TRBD1 (5 bases). Germline CDR1 reads SGHDT; CDR2 reads YYEEEE. V lost 6 bases and J 8 bases, leaving 14 bases between the germline ends. There are 13 residues in the CDR3. In nucleotides, the CDR3 is TGTGCCAGCACATTTCAGGGATCCGAAAAACTGTTTTTT. Its translation: CASTFQGSEKLFF. Supplemented by reference TRBV5-6 and TRBJ1-4, the full variable domain reads DAGVTQSPTHLIKTRGQQVTLRCSPKSGHDTVSWYQQALGQGPQFIFQYYEEEERQRGNFPDRFSGHQFPNYSSELNVNALLLGDSALYLCASTFQGSEKLFFGSGTQLSVL.

This chain joins TRBV2 and TRBJ1-4; the D is unclear. CDR1 is SNHLY, CDR2 FYNNEI, per germline. Deletions cut 7 bases from V and 8 bases from J, with 11 bases between. The CDR3 has 12 residues. CDR3 loop: CASKRGREKLFF. As DNA, the CDR3 is TGTGCCAGCAAACGGGGAAGGGAAAAACTGTTTTTT.

This chain uses TRBV5-1 with TRBJ2-7; D is perhaps TRBD2 (5 bases). Germline V lookup: CDR1 SGHRS, CDR2 YFSETQ. The CDR3 has 15 residues. Deletions cut 4 bases from V and 7 bases from J, with 21 bases between. The CDR3 is CASSPWVTETGEQYF. The CDR3, as DNA: TGCGCCAGCAGCCCCTGGGTTACGGAGACGGGGGAGCAGTACTTC. Variable domain in full (rest from reference TRBV5-1 and TRBJ2-7): KAGVTQTPRYLIKTRGQQVTLSCSPISGHRSVSWYQQTPGQGLQFLFEYFSETQRNKGNFPGRFSGRQFSNSRSEMNVSTLELGDSALYLCASSPWVTETGEQYFGPGTRLTVT.

This CDR3 reads CASTEEGQRHNEQFF. The CDR3 nucleotides read TGTGCCAGCACCGAAGAGGGACAGAGGCACAATGAGCAGTTCTTC. The chain carries TRBV6-1 and TRBJ2-1; 7 nucleotides match TRBD1. V lost 7 bases to trimming and J lost 5 bases; unmatched junction nucleotides: 11. This CDR3 is built from 15 residues. CDR1 is MNHNS and CDR2 is SASEGT in the germline V gene.

J is TRBJ2-7 and V is TRBV4-1; 9 nucleotides match TRBD2. Germline lookup yields CDR1 MGHRA and CDR2 YSYEKL. The CDR3 totals 16 residues. The V segment lost 3 bases and the J segment 5 bases; nucleotides outside the gene matches: 11. CDR3 DNA sequence: TGCGCCAGCAGCCAGCTCGGGCGCGGGGGGGTTCACGAGCAGTACTTC. It yields the protein CASSQLGRGGVHEQYF.

The chain links TRBV5-1 to TRBJ2-1; D possibly corresponds to TRBD1 (5 bases). The germline gives CDR1 SGHRS, CDR2 YFSETQ. V lost 0 bases to trimming and J lost 7 bases, with 11 bases between them. The CDR3 consists of 14 residues. In nucleotides, the CDR3 is TGCGCCAGCAGCTTGGTGGGGCACCATAATGAGCAGTTCTTC. It translates to CASSLVGHHNEQFF.

The chain carries TRBV28 and TRBJ1-2; TRBD1 matches 8 bases. Germline V lookup: CDR1 MDHEN, CDR2 SYDVKM. V was clipped by 8 bases and J by 6 bases; unmatched bases: 5. The CDR3 has 12 residues. Here the CDR3 DNA reads TGTGCCAGCTGGACAGGGAGTAATGGCTACACCTTC. This gives the protein CASWTGSNGYTF.

This chain connects TRBV5-1 to TRBJ2-7, with TRBD2 identical over 10 bases. This CDR3 is built from 15 residues. From germline, CDR1 is SGHRS and CDR2 YFSETQ. Trimming removed 0 bases from V and 5 bases from J; junction bases left unmatched: 5. CDR3 sequence reads: CASSLGAGGPDEQYF. CDR3 nucleotide sequence: TGCGCCAGCAGCTTGGGAGCGGGAGGGCCGGACGAGCAGTACTTC.

This chain joins TRBV7-9 and TRBJ2-1; possibly TRBD1 for D (5 bases). Germline CDR1 SEHNR, CDR2 FQNEAQ (reference sequence). The CDR3 runs 16 residues. V lost 4 bases and J lost 3, with 16 bases in between. CDR3 residues: CASSSNGARDYNEQFF. DNA of the CDR3: TGTGCCAGCAGCTCGAATGGGGCTCGAGACTACAATGAGCAGTTCTTC. Combining the CDR3 with reference TRBV7-9 and TRBJ2-1 gives the whole variable domain DTGVSQNPRHKITKRGQNVTFRCDPISEHNRLYWYRQTLGQGPEFLTYFQNEAQLEKSRLLSDRFSAERPKGSFSTLEIQRTEQGDSAMYLCASSSNGARDYNEQFFGPGTRLTVL.

This clone occurred once. The J gene is TRBJ1-6, the V gene TRBV19, with 9 nucleotides matching TRBD1. The germline V gene has CDR1 LNHDA and CDR2 SQIVND (reference sequence). With V trimmed by 7 bases and J by 4 bases, 14 bases remained unmatched. This CDR3 is 18 amino acids long. CDR3 nucleotides: TGTGCCAGTACGCCGGGACAGGGTATTCACCTTTATAATTCACCCCTCCACTTT. Amino acids: CASTPGQGIHLYNSPLHF.

The chain links TRBV6-5 to TRBJ2-1, with 8 positions matching TRBD2. The CDR3 sequence is 14 residues long. The V gene end was trimmed by 0 bases and the J gene end by 9 bases; junction bases not matched to a gene: 4. CDR1 is MNHEY, CDR2 SVGAGI, per germline. The CDR3 loop is CASSYSLAGGEQFF. CDR3 DNA: TGTGCCAGCAGTTACTCGCTAGCGGGTGGTGAGCAGTTCTTC.

Notes on this clone: A read error may account for a junction end that differs from germline. The chain links TRBV5-1 to TRBJ2-2; TRBD2 aligns across 13 bases. This CDR3 has 14 residues. The germline CDR1 and CDR2 sequences are SGHRS and YFSETQ. CDR3 in DNA: TGCGCCAGCGGGACTAGCGGGAACCCCGGGGAGCTGTTTTTT. Amino acid sequence: CASGTSGNPGELFF.

The DNA for the CDR3 is TGTGCCAGCAGTGAGGAGGTAATCAACACCTTC. Translation gives CASSEEVINTF. The V gene is TRBV2, the J gene TRBJ1-2; no reliable D call. The germline gives CDR1 SNHLY, CDR2 FYNNEI. This CDR3 contains 11 residues. V lost 3 bases to trimming and J lost 12 bases, with 11 bases between them.

The rearrangement links TRBV19 to TRBJ1-1; D gene ambiguous. The germline gives CDR1 LNHDA, CDR2 SQIVND (reference sequence). Trimming removed 3 bases at V and 1 base at J, with 12 bases between. This CDR3 spans 15 amino acids. In DNA form, the CDR3 reads TGTGCCAGTAGTATGGGTGTGTCAGGGAACACTGAAGCTTTCTTT. Protein product: CASSMGVSGNTEAFF.

This chain connects TRBV7-9 to TRBJ1-4; D gene ambiguous. Germline CDR1 reads SEHNR; CDR2 reads FQNEAQ (reference sequence). The CDR3 is 11 residues long. V dropped 11 bases and J dropped 5 bases, with 9 bases sitting between them. CDR3 protein: CAVQINEKLFF. Here the CDR3 DNA reads TGTGCCGTACAAATAAATGAAAAACTGTTTTTT.

The chain recombines TRBV25-1 with TRBJ1-6; 7 bases map to TRBD1. The germline CDR1 and CDR2 sequences are MGHDK and SYGVNS. Trimming cost V 3 bases and J 13 bases; bases outside gene matches: 9. CDR3 length equals 14 residues. The CDR3 reads CASSDSGGFLPLHF. Written as DNA, the CDR3 is TGTGCCAGCAGTGACTCAGGGGGTTTTCTTCCCCTCCACTTT.

The chain combines TRBV7-9 with TRBJ1-5, with 8 positions matching TRBD1. V trimming: 5 bases; J trimming: 3 bases; junction bases outside the gene matches: 6. CDR3 length equals 15 residues. Germline CDR1 and CDR2: SEHNR and FQNEAQ (reference sequence). As DNA, the CDR3 is TGTGCCAGCAGCCCCTCGACAGGGGTCAATCAGCCCCAGCATTTT. This codes for CASSPSTGVNQPQHF. Full variable domain (outside the CDR3, taken from reference TRBV7-9 and TRBJ1-5): DTGVSQNPRHKITKRGQNVTFRCDPISEHNRLYWYRQTLGQGPEFLTYFQNEAQLEKSRLLSDRFSAERPKGSFSTLEIQRTEQGDSAMYLCASSPSTGVNQPQHFGDGTRLSIL.

This sequence joins TRBV5-1 and TRBJ2-3; D is ambiguous. Between the trimmed V and J ends, which lost 0 bases and 0 bases, there was a span of 8 bases. Germline V lookup: CDR1 SGHRS, CDR2 YFSETQ. CDR3 length: 15 amino acids. The CDR3 is CASSLGRPSTDTQYF. CDR3 in DNA: TGCGCCAGCAGCTTGGGCAGGCCTAGCACAGATACGCAGTATTTT.

J is TRBJ1-6 and V is TRBV11-3; perhaps TRBD1 as D (6 bases). Germline loops: CDR1 SGHNT, CDR2 YENEEA. The CDR3 loop spans 16 amino acids. V lost 4 bases and J lost 7, with 17 bases in between. The CDR3 DNA sequence: TGTGCCAGCAGCTCAGGAGGTGACAGGCAGAATTCACCCCTCCACTTT. Its protein product is CASSSGGDRQNSPLHF.

CDR3: CASRGQNSPLHF. For the CDR3, the DNA is TGTGCCAGCAGAGGACAGAATTCACCCCTCCACTTT. The chain combines TRBV2 with TRBJ1-6; D possibly corresponds to TRBD1 (6 bases). The CDR3 spans 12 residues. CDR1 and CDR2 (germline): SNHLY, FYNNEI. Trimming took off 6 bases at V and 7 bases at J, with 7 bases between the two ends.

A remark on this clone: A junction end diverges from the germline sequence, so it may reflect a read error. J is TRBJ2-1 and V is TRBV27; D is undetermined. CDR1 is MNHEY, CDR2 SMNVEV, per germline (reference sequence). The CDR3 has 12 amino acids. CDR3: CASSLSHNEQFF. CDR3 nucleotide sequence: TGTGCCAGCAGTCTCTCCCACAATGAGCAGTTCTTC.

The rearrangement links TRBV5-4 to TRBJ2-3, with TRBD1 as a possible D gene (6 bases). CDR1 is SGHNT and CDR2 is YYREEE in the germline V gene (reference sequence). V shed 0 bases and J shed 1 base, with 15 bases lying between them. This CDR3 comprises 17 residues. The CDR3 spells CASSLALAGAGTDTQYF. DNA of the CDR3: TGTGCCAGCAGCTTGGCCTTGGCAGGGGCGGGCACAGATACGCAGTATTTT.